The 10 T cell receptor beta chains in this list originate from one sample, sequenced in a study of T cell responses to AZD1222 COVID-19 vaccine. Measured with immunoSEQ multiplex PCR; TCRdb has only the in-frame clones, and not every one. Seen here are about 120,000 clones, roughly nine tenths observed once, and the top ten hold around a quarter. Sequencing was performed on peripheral blood, taken on day 0 of AZD1222 vaccination. The receptors shown here come from an adult in good health.

The rearrangement joins TRBV9 to TRBJ1-2; no definite D call. V shed 1 base and J shed 2 bases, with 9 bases lying between them. CDR3 length: 14 residues. Germline V gene lookup returns CDR1 SGDLS and CDR2 YYNGEE. CDR3: CASSVSGLNYGYTF. In DNA, the CDR3 is TGTGCCAGCAGCGTATCGGGCCTGAACTATGGCTACACCTTC.

The rearrangement joins TRBV10-3 to TRBJ1-4; maybe TRBD1 (5 bases). From germline, CDR1 is ENHRY and CDR2 SYGVKD. The CDR3 runs 14 residues. V was shortened by 3 bases and J by 7 bases, with 12 bases between the two germline ends. The CDR3 is CAISDGGRGEKLFF. DNA for the CDR3: TGTGCCATCAGTGATGGAGGGAGGGGTGAAAAACTGTTTTTT.

The chain recombines TRBV19 with TRBJ1-2, with TRBD1 as a possible D gene (5 bases). V dropped 7 bases and J dropped 2 bases, with 20 bases sitting between them. The CDR3 runs to 16 residues. From germline, CDR1 is LNHDA and CDR2 SQIVND (reference sequence). The DNA for the CDR3 is TGTGCCAGTACTAACCCCCGGGTGGGGCTCAACTATGGCTACACCTTC. Protein product: CASTNPRVGLNYGYTF.

V usage is TRBV30 and J usage is TRBJ2-1; D is ambiguous. The V end lost 2 bases, the J end lost 7 bases, and 15 bases lay between the germline ends. From germline, CDR1 is GTSNPN and CDR2 SVGIG (reference sequence). This CDR3 has 14 residues. This chain's CDR3 is CAWSPAPDGNEQFF. CDR3 DNA sequence: TGTGCCTGGAGTCCGGCCCCCGACGGAAATGAGCAGTTCTTC. Full variable domain (remainder filled in from reference TRBV30 and TRBJ2-1): SQTIHQWPATLVQPVGSPLSLECTVEGTSNPNLYWYRQAAGRGLQLLFYSVGIGQISSEVPQNLSASRPQDRQFILSSKKLLLSDSGFYLCAWSPAPDGNEQFFGPGTRLTVL.

The chain joins TRBV7-9 to TRBJ1-2; D remains unclear. There are 15 residues in the CDR3. Trimming removed 3 bases at V and 8 bases at J, with 19 bases between. Germline V gene sequence: CDR1 SEHNR, CDR2 FQNEAQ (reference sequence). The CDR3 sequence is CASSLGGDYGSGYTF. In DNA, the CDR3 is TGTGCCAGCAGCTTGGGAGGAGATTACGGATCCGGCTACACCTTC.

The chain joins TRBV7-9 to TRBJ2-1, with a possible D match to TRBD1 (6 bases). The V gene's germline CDR1 is SEHNR and CDR2 FQNEAQ (reference sequence). V lost 6 bases and J lost 5, with 14 bases in between. There are 14 residues in the CDR3. The CDR3 loop is CASRDGTGNNEQFF. In nucleotides, the CDR3 is TGTGCCAGCAGAGACGGCACAGGGAACAATGAGCAGTTCTTC.

V and J are TRBV21-1 and TRBJ1-5. TRBV21-1 is a pseudogene locus. There are 16 residues in the CDR3. Written as DNA, the CDR3 is TGTGCCAGCAGCAAAGCCAAAGGCCTTAGCAATCAGCCCCAGCATTTT. It specifies CASSKAKGLSNQPQHF.

This clone was detected once. V gene TRBV19 combines with J gene TRBJ1-2; possible D gene TRBD1, 5 bases. This CDR3 contains 15 residues. V lost 6 bases and J 6 bases, leaving 20 bases between the germline ends. Germline CDR1 and CDR2: LNHDA and SQIVND (reference sequence). CDR3 residues: CASRDGTGRGHGYTF. The CDR3 region has the DNA TGTGCCAGTAGGGACGGGACGGGAAGAGGCCATGGCTACACCTTC. The full variable domain, in which reference TRBV19 and TRBJ1-2 provide the parts outside the CDR3, is DGGITQSPKYLFRKEGQNVTLSCEQNLNHDAMYWYRQDPGQGLRLIYYSQIVNDFQKGDIAEGYSVSREKKESFPLTVTSAQKNPTAFYLCASRDGTGRGHGYTFGSGTRLTVV.

The CDR3: CASSLADWSSPLHF. Written as DNA, the CDR3 is TGTGCCAGCAGTTTGGCTGACTGGAGTTCACCCCTCCACTTT. The V gene is TRBV25-1, the J gene TRBJ1-6; D is unclear. This CDR3 is built from 14 residues. CDR1 MGHDK and CDR2 SYGVNS come from the germline V gene. V was clipped by 5 bases and J by 9 bases, with 14 bases between them.

The rearrangement links TRBV5-1 to TRBJ1-1; 7 positions agree with TRBD1. CDR3 length: 14 residues. The junction had 7 bases not matched to a gene; V was cut back by 2 bases and J by 6 bases. Germline V lookup: CDR1 SGHRS, CDR2 YFSETQ. The CDR3 coding sequence is TGCGCCAGCAGCTTTGGGACAGAAGGAGCTGAAGCTTTCTTT. As protein: CASSFGTEGAEAFF.